This record covers a single TCR beta chain. Its target is unknown. This record belongs to a study of response to subunit inactivated influenza vaccine. The study, taken as a whole, reports: The authors suggested that few new T cells are recruited per seasonal influenza vaccination.

MiXCR, applied by TCRdb to the RT-PCR reads, yields one record per CDR3 protein. The sample includes fewer than 700,000 distinct CDR3 sequences, 13% seen only once; the top ten take around 13%. Germline CDR1 is SGHTA and CDR2 is FQGNSA. The V segment lost 2 bases and the J segment 8 bases; nucleotides outside the gene matches: 9. This CDR3 contains 15 residues. The sequenced sample was PBMCs from blood, obtained 40 to 50 days after vaccination. The chain combines TRBV7-2 with TRBJ1-2; the match to TRBD1 covers 9 bases. This sequence originates from a man in his fifties or sixties who received an inactivated influenza vaccine. The CDR3 protein is CASSLTAGTGRGYTF. DNA of the CDR3: TGTGCCAGCAGCTTAACCGCCGGGACAGGGCGCGGCTACACCTTC.